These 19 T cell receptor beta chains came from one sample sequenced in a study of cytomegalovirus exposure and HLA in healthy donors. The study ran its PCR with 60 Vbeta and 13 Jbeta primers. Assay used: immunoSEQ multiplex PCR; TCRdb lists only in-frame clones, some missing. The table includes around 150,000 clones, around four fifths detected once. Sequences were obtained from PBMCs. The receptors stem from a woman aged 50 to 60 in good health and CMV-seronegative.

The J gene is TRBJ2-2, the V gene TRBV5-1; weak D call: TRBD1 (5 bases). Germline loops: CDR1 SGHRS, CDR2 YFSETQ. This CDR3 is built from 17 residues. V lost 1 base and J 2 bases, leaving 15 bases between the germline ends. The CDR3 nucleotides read TGCGCCAGCAGCTTGTTCTTTCACAGGACAAACACCGGGGAGCTGTTTTTT. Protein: CASSLFFHRTNTGELFF. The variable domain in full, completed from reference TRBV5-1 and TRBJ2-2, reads KAGVTQTPRYLIKTRGQQVTLSCSPISGHRSVSWYQQTPGQGLQFLFEYFSETQRNKGNFPGRFSGRQFSNSRSEMNVSTLELGDSALYLCASSLFFHRTNTGELFFGEGSRLTVL.

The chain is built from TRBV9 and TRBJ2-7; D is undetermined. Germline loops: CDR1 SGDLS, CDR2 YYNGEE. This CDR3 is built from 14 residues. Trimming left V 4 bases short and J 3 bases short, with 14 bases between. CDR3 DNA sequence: TGTGCCAGCAGCCCTCAGGTTACAGACTACGAGCAGTACTTC. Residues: CASSPQVTDYEQYF. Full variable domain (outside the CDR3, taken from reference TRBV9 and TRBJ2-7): DSGVTQTPKHLITATGQRVTLRCSPRSGDLSVYWYQQSLDQGLQFLIQYYNGEERAKGNILERFSAQQFPDLHSELNLSSLELGDSALYFCASSPQVTDYEQYFGPGTRLTVT.

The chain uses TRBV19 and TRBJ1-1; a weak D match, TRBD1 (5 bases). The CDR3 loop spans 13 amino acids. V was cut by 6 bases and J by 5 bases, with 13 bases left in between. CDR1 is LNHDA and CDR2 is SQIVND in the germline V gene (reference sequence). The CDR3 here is CASREEGRTEAFF. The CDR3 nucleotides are TGTGCCAGTAGGGAGGAGGGGCGAACTGAAGCTTTCTTT.

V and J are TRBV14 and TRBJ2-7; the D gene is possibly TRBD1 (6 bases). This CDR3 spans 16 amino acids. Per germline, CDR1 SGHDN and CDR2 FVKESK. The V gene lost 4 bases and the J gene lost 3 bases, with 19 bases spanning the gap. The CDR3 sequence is CASSLATGRGIYEQYF. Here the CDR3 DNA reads TGTGCCAGCAGCCTTGCTACAGGGAGAGGTATCTACGAGCAGTACTTC. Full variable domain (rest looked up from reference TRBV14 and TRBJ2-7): EAGVTQFPSHSVIEKGQTVTLRCDPISGHDNLYWYRRVMGKEIKFLLHFVKESKQDESGMPNNRFLAERTGGTYSTLKVQPAELEDSGVYFCASSLATGRGIYEQYFGPGTRLTVT.

The DNA of the CDR3 is TGTGCCAGCAGACAGAACCGGGACAGCTCCTACGAGCAGTACTTC. Amino acid sequence: CASRQNRDSSYEQYF. This chain links TRBV6-5 with TRBJ2-7; 7 bases are a match to TRBD1. Germline-derived CDR1 and CDR2 are MNHEY and SVGAGI. Germline trimming cut 6 bases from V and 0 bases from J; bases unmatched to any gene: 8. The CDR3 extends over 15 amino acids.

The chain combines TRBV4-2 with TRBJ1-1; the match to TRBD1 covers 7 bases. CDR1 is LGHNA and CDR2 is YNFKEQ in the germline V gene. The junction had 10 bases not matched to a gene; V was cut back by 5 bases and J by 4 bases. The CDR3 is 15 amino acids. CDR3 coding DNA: TGTGCCAGCAGCTTATGGGACAGCACTATCACTGAAGCTTTCTTT. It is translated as CASSLWDSTITEAFF.

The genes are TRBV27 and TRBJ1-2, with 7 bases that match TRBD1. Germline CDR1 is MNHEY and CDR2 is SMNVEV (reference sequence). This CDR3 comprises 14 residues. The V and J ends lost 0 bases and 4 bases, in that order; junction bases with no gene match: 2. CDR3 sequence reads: CASSLSRDSYGYTF. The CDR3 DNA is TGTGCCAGCAGTTTATCCCGGGACAGCTATGGCTACACCTTC.

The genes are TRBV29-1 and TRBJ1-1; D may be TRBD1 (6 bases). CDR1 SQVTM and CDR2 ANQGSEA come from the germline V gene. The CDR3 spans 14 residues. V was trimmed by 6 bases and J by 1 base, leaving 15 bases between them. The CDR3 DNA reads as TGCAGCGTAGATCACCAGGGGTGGAACACTGAAGCTTTCTTT. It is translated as CSVDHQGWNTEAFF.

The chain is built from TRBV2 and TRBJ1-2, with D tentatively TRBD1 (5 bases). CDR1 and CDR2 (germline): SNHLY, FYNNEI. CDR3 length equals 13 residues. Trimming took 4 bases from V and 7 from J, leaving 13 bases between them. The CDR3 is CASSAEQEIGYTF. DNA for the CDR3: TGTGCCAGCAGTGCGGAACAGGAGATTGGCTACACCTTC.

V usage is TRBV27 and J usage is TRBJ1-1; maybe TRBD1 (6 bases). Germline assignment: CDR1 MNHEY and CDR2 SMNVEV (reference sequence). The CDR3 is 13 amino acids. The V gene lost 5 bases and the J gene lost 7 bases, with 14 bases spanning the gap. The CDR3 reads CASSKNQGIEAFF. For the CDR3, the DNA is TGTGCCAGCAGTAAAAACCAGGGGATTGAAGCTTTCTTT.

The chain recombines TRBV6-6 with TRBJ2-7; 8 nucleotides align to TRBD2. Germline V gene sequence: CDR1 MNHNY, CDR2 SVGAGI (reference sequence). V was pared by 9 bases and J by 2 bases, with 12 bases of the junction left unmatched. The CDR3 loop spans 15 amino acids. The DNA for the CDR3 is TGTGCCAGTTCCCCGGGGGGGACTAGGACCTACGAGCAGTACTTC. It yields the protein CASSPGGTRTYEQYF.

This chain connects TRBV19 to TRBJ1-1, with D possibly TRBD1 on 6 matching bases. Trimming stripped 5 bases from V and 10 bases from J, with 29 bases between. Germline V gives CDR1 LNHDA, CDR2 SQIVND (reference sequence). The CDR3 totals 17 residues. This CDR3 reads CASSAQAGQNSSLGAFF. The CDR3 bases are TGTGCCAGTAGTGCCCAAGCCGGACAGAACAGTTCCCTAGGAGCTTTCTTT.

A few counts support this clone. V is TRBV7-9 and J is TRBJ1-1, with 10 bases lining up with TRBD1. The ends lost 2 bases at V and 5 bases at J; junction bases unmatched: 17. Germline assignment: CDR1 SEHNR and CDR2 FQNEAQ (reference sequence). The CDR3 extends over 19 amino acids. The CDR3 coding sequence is TGTGCCAGCAGCTTACCGTCAAGACGGGACAGGGGTCTAGGGACTGAAGCTTTCTTT. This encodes CASSLPSRRDRGLGTEAFF. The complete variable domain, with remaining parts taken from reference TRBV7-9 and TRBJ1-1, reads DTGVSQNPRHKITKRGQNVTFRCDPISEHNRLYWYRQTLGQGPEFLTYFQNEAQLEKSRLLSDRFSAERPKGSFSTLEIQRTEQGDSAMYLCASSLPSRRDRGLGTEAFFGQGTRLTVV.

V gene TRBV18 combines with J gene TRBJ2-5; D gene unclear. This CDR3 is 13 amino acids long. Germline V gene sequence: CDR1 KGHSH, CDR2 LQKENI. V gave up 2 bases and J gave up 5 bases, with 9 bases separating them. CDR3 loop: CASSPGLAETQYF. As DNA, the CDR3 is TGTGCCAGCTCACCAGGCTTAGCTGAGACCCAGTACTTC. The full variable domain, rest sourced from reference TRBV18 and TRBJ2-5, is NAGVMQNPRHLVRRRGQEARLRCSPMKGHSHVYWYRQLPEEGLKFMVYLQKENIIDESGMPKERFSAEFPKEGPSILRIQQVVRGDSAAYFCASSPGLAETQYFGPGTRLLVL.

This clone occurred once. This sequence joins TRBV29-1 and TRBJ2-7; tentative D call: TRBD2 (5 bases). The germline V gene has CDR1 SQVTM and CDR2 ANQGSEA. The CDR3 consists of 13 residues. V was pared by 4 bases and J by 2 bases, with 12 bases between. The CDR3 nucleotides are TGCAGCGTTGGCGGGTTACTCCCCTACGAGCAGTACTTC. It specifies CSVGGLLPYEQYF.

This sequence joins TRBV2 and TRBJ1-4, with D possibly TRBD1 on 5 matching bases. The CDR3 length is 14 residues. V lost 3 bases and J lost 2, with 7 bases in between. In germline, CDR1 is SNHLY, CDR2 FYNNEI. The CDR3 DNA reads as TGTGCCAGCAGTGAGGAGGGGACTAATGAAAAACTGTTTTTT. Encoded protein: CASSEEGTNEKLFF.

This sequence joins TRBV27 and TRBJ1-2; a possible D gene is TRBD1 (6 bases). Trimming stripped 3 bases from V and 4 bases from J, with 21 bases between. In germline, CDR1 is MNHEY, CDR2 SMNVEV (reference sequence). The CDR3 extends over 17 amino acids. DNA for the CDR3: TGTGCCAGCAGTTTTGGCTCGATCAGGGGATATCTCTATGGCTACACCTTC. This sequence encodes CASSFGSIRGYLYGYTF.

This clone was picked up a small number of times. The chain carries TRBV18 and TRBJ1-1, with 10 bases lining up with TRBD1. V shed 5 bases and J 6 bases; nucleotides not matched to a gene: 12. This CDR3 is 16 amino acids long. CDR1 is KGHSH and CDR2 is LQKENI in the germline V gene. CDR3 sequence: CASSSRPGTGDSEAFF. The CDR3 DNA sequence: TGTGCCAGCTCATCGAGACCCGGGACAGGGGATTCTGAAGCTTTCTTT.

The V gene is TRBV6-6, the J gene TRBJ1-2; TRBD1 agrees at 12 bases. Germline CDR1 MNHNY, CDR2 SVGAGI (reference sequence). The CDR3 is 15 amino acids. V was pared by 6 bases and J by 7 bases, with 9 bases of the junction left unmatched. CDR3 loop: CASRGGQGALSGYTF. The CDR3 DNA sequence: TGTGCCAGCAGGGGGGGACAGGGGGCTTTAAGTGGCTACACCTTC.